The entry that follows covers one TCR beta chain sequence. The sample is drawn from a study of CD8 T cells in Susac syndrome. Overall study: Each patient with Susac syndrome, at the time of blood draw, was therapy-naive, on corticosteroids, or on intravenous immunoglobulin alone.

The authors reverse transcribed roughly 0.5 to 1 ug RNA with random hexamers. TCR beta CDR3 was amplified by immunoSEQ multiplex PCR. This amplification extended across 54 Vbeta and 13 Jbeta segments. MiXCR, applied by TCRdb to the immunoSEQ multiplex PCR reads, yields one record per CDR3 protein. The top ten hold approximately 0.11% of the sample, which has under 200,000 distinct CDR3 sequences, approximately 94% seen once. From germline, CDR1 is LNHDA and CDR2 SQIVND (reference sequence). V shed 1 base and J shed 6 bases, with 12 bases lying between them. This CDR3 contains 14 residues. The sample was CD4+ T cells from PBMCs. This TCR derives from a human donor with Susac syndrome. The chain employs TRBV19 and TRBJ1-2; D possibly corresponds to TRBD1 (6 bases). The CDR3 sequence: CASSIVPDRNGYTF. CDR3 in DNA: TGTGCCAGTAGTATAGTTCCGGACAGAAATGGCTACACCTTC. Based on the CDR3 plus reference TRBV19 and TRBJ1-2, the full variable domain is DGGITQSPKYLFRKEGQNVTLSCEQNLNHDAMYWYRQDPGQGLRLIYYSQIVNDFQKGDIAEGYSVSREKKESFPLTVTSAQKNPTAFYLCASSIVPDRNGYTFGSGTRLTVV.